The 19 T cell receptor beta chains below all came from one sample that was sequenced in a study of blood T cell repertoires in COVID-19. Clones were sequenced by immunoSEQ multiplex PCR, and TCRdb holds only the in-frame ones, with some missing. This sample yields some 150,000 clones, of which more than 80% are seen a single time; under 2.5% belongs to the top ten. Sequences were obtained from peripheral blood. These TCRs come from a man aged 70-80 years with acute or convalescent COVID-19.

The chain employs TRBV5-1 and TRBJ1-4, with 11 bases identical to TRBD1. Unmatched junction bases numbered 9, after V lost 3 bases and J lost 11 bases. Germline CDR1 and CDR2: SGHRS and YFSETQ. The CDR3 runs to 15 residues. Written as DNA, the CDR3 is TGCGCCAGCAGCTACTTACCGGGACAGGGGGGGAAACTGTTTTTT. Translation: CASSYLPGQGGKLFF.

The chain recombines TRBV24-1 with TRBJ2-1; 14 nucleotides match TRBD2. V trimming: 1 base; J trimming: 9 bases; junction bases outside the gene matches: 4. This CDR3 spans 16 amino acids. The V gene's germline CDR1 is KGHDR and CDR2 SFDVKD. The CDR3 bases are TGTGCCACCAGTGATTTAGGGACTAGCGGGAGTTTTGAGCAGTTCTTC. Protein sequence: CATSDLGTSGSFEQFF.

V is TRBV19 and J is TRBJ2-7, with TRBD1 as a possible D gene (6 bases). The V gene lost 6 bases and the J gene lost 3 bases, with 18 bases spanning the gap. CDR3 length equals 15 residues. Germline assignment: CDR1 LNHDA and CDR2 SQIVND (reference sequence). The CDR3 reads CASSITQGSGYEQYF. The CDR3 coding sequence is TGTGCCAGTAGCATTACGCAGGGGTCTGGCTACGAGCAGTACTTC.

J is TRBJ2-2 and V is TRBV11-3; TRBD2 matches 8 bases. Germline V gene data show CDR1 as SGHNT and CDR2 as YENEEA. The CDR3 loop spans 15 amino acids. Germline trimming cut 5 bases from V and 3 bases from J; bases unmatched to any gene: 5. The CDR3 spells CASSLRGADTGELFF. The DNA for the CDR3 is TGTGCCAGCAGCCTGCGGGGGGCCGACACCGGGGAGCTGTTTTTT.

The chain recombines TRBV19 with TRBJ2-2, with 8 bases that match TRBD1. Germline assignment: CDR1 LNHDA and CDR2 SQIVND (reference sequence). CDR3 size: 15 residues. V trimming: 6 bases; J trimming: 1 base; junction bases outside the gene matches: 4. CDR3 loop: CASRQGQGNTGELFF. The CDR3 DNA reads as TGTGCCAGTAGGCAAGGACAGGGGAACACCGGGGAGCTGTTTTTT.

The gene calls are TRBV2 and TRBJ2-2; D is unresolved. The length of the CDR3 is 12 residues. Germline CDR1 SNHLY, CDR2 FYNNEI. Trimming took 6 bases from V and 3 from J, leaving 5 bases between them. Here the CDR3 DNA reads TGTGCCAGCAGCCGCGACACCGGGGAGCTGTTTTTT. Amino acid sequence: CASSRDTGELFF. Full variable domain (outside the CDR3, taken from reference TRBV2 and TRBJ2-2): EPEVTQTPSHQVTQMGQEVILRCVPISNHLYFYWYRQILGQKVEFLVSFYNNEISEKSEIFDDQFSVERPDGSNFTLKIRSTKLEDSAMYFCASSRDTGELFFGEGSRLTVL.

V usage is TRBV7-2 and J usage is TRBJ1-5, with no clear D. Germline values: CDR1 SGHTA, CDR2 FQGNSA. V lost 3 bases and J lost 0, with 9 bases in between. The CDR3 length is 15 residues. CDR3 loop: CASSFKGDSNQPQHF. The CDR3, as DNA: TGTGCCAGCAGCTTCAAAGGAGATAGCAATCAGCCCCAGCATTTT.

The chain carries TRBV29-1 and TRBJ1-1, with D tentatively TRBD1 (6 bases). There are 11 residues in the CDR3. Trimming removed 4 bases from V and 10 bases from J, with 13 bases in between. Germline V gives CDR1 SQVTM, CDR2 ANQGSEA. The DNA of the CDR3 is TGCAGCGTTGCAGCGGACAGTGCAGCTTTCTTT. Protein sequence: CSVAADSAAFF.

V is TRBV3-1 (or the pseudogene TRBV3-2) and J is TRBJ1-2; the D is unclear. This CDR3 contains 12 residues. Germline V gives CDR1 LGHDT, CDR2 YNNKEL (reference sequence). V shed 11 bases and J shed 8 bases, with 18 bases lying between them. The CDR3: CASEAGAGGYTF. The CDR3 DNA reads TGTGCCTCCGAGGCCGGCGCCGGGGGCTACACCTTC.

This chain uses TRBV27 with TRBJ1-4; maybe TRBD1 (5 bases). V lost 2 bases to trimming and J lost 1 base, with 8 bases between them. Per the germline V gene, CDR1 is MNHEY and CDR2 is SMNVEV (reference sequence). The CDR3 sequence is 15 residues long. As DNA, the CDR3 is TGTGCCAGCAGTTTAACAGGAGTAACTAATGAAAAACTGTTTTTT. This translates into CASSLTGVTNEKLFF.

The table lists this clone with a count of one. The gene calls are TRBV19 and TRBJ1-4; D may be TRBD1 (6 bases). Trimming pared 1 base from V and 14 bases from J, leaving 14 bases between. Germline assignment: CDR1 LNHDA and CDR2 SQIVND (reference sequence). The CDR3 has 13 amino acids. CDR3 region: CASSIGWGQGLFF. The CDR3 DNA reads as TGTGCCAGTAGTATAGGCTGGGGGCAAGGTCTGTTTTTT.

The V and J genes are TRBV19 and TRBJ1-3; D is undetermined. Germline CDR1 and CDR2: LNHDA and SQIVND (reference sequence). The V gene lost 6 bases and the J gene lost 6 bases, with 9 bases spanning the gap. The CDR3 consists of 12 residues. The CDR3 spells CASSGMANTIYF. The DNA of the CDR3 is TGTGCCAGTAGCGGGATGGCAAACACCATATATTTT.

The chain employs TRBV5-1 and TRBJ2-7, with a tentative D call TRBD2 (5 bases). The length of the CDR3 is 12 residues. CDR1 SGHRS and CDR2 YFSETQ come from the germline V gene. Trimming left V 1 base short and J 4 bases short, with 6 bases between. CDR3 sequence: CASSLTGYEQYF. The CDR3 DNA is TGCGCCAGCAGCTTGACGGGGTACGAGCAGTACTTC.

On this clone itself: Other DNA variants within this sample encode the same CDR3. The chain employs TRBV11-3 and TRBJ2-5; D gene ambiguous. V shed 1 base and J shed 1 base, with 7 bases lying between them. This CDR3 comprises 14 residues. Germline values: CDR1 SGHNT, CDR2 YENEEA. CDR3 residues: CASSLGASQETQYF. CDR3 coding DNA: TGTGCCAGCAGCTTAGGGGCAAGCCAAGAGACCCAGTACTTC.

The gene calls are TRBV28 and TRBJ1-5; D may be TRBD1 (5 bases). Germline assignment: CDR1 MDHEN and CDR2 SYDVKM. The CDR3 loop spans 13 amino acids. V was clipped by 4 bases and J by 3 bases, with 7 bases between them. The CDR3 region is CASSSGLNQPQHF. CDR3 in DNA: TGTGCCAGCAGTTCAGGGCTCAATCAGCCCCAGCATTTT.

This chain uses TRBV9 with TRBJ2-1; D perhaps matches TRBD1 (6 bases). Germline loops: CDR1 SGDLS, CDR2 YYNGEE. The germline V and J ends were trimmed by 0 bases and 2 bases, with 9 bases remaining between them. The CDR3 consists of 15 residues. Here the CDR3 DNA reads TGTGCCAGCAGCGTAGGCGGACAGACCTACAATGAGCAGTTCTTC. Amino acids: CASSVGGQTYNEQFF.

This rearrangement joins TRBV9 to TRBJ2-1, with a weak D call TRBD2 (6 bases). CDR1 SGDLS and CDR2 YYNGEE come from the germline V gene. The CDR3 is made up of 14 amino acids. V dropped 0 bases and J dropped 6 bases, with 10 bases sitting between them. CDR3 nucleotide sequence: TGTGCCAGCAGCGTAGGGCCCGGGGGCAATGAGCAGTTCTTC. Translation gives CASSVGPGGNEQFF.

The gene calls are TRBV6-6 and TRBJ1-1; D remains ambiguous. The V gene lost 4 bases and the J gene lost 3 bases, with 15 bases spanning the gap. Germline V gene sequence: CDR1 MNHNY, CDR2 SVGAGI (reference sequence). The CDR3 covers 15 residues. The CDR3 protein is CASSSTLSQDTEAFF. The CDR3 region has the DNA TGTGCCAGCAGTTCGACCTTAAGCCAGGACACTGAAGCTTTCTTT.

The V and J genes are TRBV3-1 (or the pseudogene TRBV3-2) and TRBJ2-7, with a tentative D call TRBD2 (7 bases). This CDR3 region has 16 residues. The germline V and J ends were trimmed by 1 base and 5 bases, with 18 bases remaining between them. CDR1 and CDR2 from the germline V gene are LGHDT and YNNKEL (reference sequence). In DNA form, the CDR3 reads TGTGCCAGCAGCCAAGCGACTAGCCGGGGGACAAACGAGCAGTACTTC. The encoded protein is CASSQATSRGTNEQYF.